This TCR beta chain was sequenced in a study of T-cell memory formation after mild COVID-19. Study context: TCR clustering was largely donor specific.

This CDR3 is 14 amino acids long. Germline CDR1 SNHLY, CDR2 FYNNEI. V was cut by 0 bases and J by 6 bases, with 10 bases left in between. TCRdb recomputed calls from the 5' RACE reads with MiXCR, one row per CDR3 protein. Of 200,000 to 250,000 distinct CDR3 sequences in the sample, 9.5% were seen once. Study-wide findings and caveats: While clones contracting from day 15 to 85 were balanced between CD4 and CD8, later expanders leaned CD4+. Some clones that responded were present in memory (sampled pre-infection), which suggests cross-reactive memory joined.

This clonotype was recorded many times. Its antigen is undetermined. The sample was PBMCs or a T cell subset sorted from them (not recorded which). The receptor comes from a man younger than 30 who had mild COVID-19 (a few samples of this study predate the infection). Cell type and time point are not known. This sequence joins TRBV2 and TRBJ2-3; D remains unclear. CDR3 residues: CASSEASQPDTQYF. CDR3 sequence (DNA): TGTGCCAGCAGTGAAGCCTCTCAGCCGGATACGCAGTATTTT.